A single sample gave rise to the 26 T cell receptor beta chains below, sequenced in a study of shared clonotypes between healthy human individuals. This table comes from immunoSEQ multiplex PCR, and its TCRdb copy is limited to in-frame clones, with some not included. The sample shows 2 million to 2.5 million clones, around 95% of them seen only once. The sequencing sample was made of naive CD4+ T cells sorted from blood. Noted subset: CD45RA+ positively selected. All receptors derive from a man in his late teens or twenties in good health.

V usage is TRBV4-3 and J usage is TRBJ2-4; 7 bases line up with TRBD2. The CDR3 totals 13 residues. Trimming took 0 bases from V and 9 from J; bases not matched to a gene: 2. The V gene's germline CDR1 is LGHNA and CDR2 YSLEER. The CDR3 reads CASSQETGGIQYF. The CDR3, as DNA: TGCGCCAGCAGCCAAGAAACGGGGGGCATTCAGTACTTC.

V is TRBV10-3 and J is TRBJ2-1, with 7 positions matching TRBD2. V lost 5 bases and J lost 6; bases outside the gene matches: 7. Germline CDR1 reads ENHRY; CDR2 reads SYGVKD. There are 14 residues in the CDR3. DNA for the CDR3: TGTGCCATCAGTACCGGACTAGTAGGCAATGAGCAGTTCTTC. Its translation is CAISTGLVGNEQFF.

The V and J genes are TRBV6-1 and TRBJ1-5, with D possibly TRBD1 on 5 matching bases. Trimming pared 0 bases from V and 9 bases from J, leaving 15 bases between. The CDR3 sequence is 15 residues long. Germline V CDR1 and CDR2: MNHNS, SASEGT. The CDR3 nucleotides read TGTGCCAGCAGTGAAGCGGTCGCTCCGGGGCGGCCCCAGCATTTT. Its translation is CASSEAVAPGRPQHF.

The V call is TRBV10-3, the J call TRBJ2-5, with D maybe TRBD2 (5 bases). V lost 7 bases to trimming and J lost 4 bases, with 16 bases between them. Germline assignment: CDR1 ENHRY and CDR2 SYGVKD. This CDR3 has 14 residues. CDR3 loop: CAITRSRGRETQYF. As DNA, the CDR3 is TGTGCCATCACCCGTTCACGAGGGCGAGAGACCCAGTACTTC.

This clone was counted once. This chain uses TRBV18 with TRBJ1-1; TRBD1 might be the D (6 bases). Germline CDR1 reads KGHSH; CDR2 reads LQKENI. This CDR3 is built from 14 residues. V lost 4 bases, J lost 3 bases, and 12 bases lay in between. In DNA form, the CDR3 reads TGTGCCAGCTCACACGCGGCAGGGGACACTGAAGCTTTCTTT. Its translation: CASSHAAGDTEAFF.

In nucleotides, the CDR3 is TGTGCCAGCATCCCGACTAGCGGCATCTACAATGAGCAGTTCTTC. It encodes CASIPTSGIYNEQFF. The V call is TRBV2, the J call TRBJ2-1; 9 positions match TRBD2. There are 15 residues in the CDR3. In germline, CDR1 is SNHLY, CDR2 FYNNEI. The V gene end was trimmed by 7 bases and the J gene end by 3 bases; junction bases not matched to a gene: 7.

This chain joins TRBV30 and TRBJ1-2; D gene unclear. V gave up 4 bases and J gave up 0 bases, with 6 bases separating them. Germline CDR1 and CDR2: GTSNPN and SVGIG (reference sequence). CDR3 size: 12 residues. Here the CDR3 reads CAWNQANYGYTF. CDR3 nucleotides: TGTGCCTGGAATCAGGCTAACTATGGCTACACCTTC. Supplemented by reference TRBV30 and TRBJ1-2, the full variable domain reads SQTIHQWPATLVQPVGSPLSLECTVEGTSNPNLYWYRQAAGRGLQLLFYSVGIGQISSEVPQNLSASRPQDRQFILSSKKLLLSDSGFYLCAWNQANYGYTFGSGTRLTVV.

The genes are TRBV18 and TRBJ2-5; no definite D call. The CDR3 spans 13 residues. V was pared by 3 bases and J by 4 bases, with 9 bases between. Germline values: CDR1 KGHSH, CDR2 LQKENI. The CDR3 region has the DNA TGTGCCAGCTCACCCGCCGCGACAGAGACCCAGTACTTC. This encodes CASSPAATETQYF.

The genes are TRBV6-6 and TRBJ2-1; D remains ambiguous. V lost 4 bases and J 7 bases, leaving 5 bases between the germline ends. The CDR3 extends over 11 amino acids. The germline CDR1 and CDR2 sequences are MNHNY and SVGAGI (reference sequence). As DNA, the CDR3 is TGTGCCAGCAGTTTCGGGAATGAGCAGTTCTTC. This codes for CASSFGNEQFF.

The chain joins TRBV5-4 to TRBJ1-3, with D possibly TRBD1 on 6 matching bases. Germline V CDR1 and CDR2: SGHNT, YYREEE (reference sequence). The CDR3 covers 14 residues. V was shortened by 4 bases and J by 2 bases, with 10 bases between the two germline ends. The CDR3 protein is CASSAGGAGNTIYF. The CDR3 DNA reads TGTGCCAGCAGCGCTGGGGGCGCTGGAAACACCATATATTTT.

The chain employs TRBV11-2 and TRBJ2-3, with 7 bases that match TRBD1. Germline V gene lookup returns CDR1 SGHAT and CDR2 FQNNGV. CDR3 size: 14 residues. Losses at the gene ends were 1 base for V and 8 bases for J; bases not matched to a gene: 6. CDR3 DNA sequence: TGTGCCAGCAGCTTAGTGTCGCCAGGGGGTACGCAGTATTTT. As protein: CASSLVSPGGTQYF.

This clone was recorded once. The V gene is TRBV5-4, the J gene TRBJ2-3, with a tentative D call TRBD2 (6 bases). V lost 0 bases to trimming and J lost 1 base, with 9 bases between them. This CDR3 contains 15 residues. The germline gives CDR1 SGHNT, CDR2 YYREEE (reference sequence). The CDR3 nucleotides read TGTGCCAGCAGCTTGGGGGAGGTCCGCACAGATACGCAGTATTTT. Protein sequence: CASSLGEVRTDTQYF.

This rearrangement joins TRBV27 to TRBJ2-7, with TRBD2 matching over 8 bases. V lost 10 bases, J lost 7 bases, and 15 bases stayed unmatched. CDR1 is MNHEY and CDR2 is SMNVEV in the germline V gene (reference sequence). The CDR3 has 14 residues. CDR3 protein: CATAEVAGPTEQYF. CDR3 nucleotides: TGTGCCACGGCCGAGGTAGCGGGGCCTACGGAGCAGTACTTC.

J is TRBJ1-2 and V is TRBV5-1; D uncertain. From germline, CDR1 is SGHRS and CDR2 YFSETQ. This CDR3 region has 15 residues. V lost 1 base, J lost 1 base, and 11 bases lay in between. The CDR3 spells CASSLSGISNYGYTF. CDR3 nucleotide sequence: TGCGCCAGCAGCTTGAGTGGGATAAGTAACTATGGCTACACCTTC.

The chain combines TRBV9 with TRBJ2-7, with D perhaps assigned TRBD1 or TRBD2 (5 bases each). The V gene's germline CDR1 is SGDLS and CDR2 YYNGEE. Trimming removed 3 bases at V and 0 bases at J, with 16 bases between. The CDR3 extends over 16 amino acids. This CDR3 is CASSAAWDVSSYEQYF. CDR3 DNA: TGTGCCAGCAGCGCCGCCTGGGACGTGAGCTCCTACGAGCAGTACTTC.

The J gene is TRBJ2-2, the V gene TRBV5-1; 8 bases fit TRBD1. Germline assignment: CDR1 SGHRS and CDR2 YFSETQ. With V trimmed by 4 bases and J by 6 bases, 8 bases remained unmatched. This CDR3 spans 15 amino acids. For the CDR3, the DNA is TGCGCCAGCAGCCCCCCCGGACAGGGCCCCGGGGAGCTGTTTTTT. Residues: CASSPPGQGPGELFF.

The CDR3 nucleotides are TGCGCCAGCAGCTCACAGGGGGAGAAGCAGTACTTC. Protein sequence: CASSSQGEKQYF. V is TRBV5-1 and J is TRBJ2-7; 8 bases align to TRBD1. V lost 3 bases and J lost 8; bases outside the gene matches: 4. The CDR3 has 12 residues. The V gene's germline CDR1 is SGHRS and CDR2 YFSETQ.

The chain employs TRBV14 and TRBJ2-1; the D is unclear. This CDR3 contains 17 residues. V was shortened by 4 bases and J by 3 bases, with 19 bases between the two germline ends. Germline loops: CDR1 SGHDN, CDR2 FVKESK. The CDR3 here is CASSPRPRAFLYNEQFF. In nucleotides, the CDR3 is TGTGCCAGCAGCCCCCGGCCCCGGGCCTTTCTCTACAATGAGCAGTTCTTC.

A note on this clone: The sample carries other DNA sequences with the same CDR3. The J gene is TRBJ2-7, the V gene TRBV9; D is ambiguous. Germline V gene sequence: CDR1 SGDLS, CDR2 YYNGEE. This CDR3 contains 14 residues. Trimming removed 0 bases at V and 1 base at J, with 8 bases between. CDR3 protein: CASSVASLSYEQYF. The CDR3, as DNA: TGTGCCAGCAGCGTAGCTTCCCTATCCTACGAGCAGTACTTC.

V is TRBV27 and J is TRBJ1-2; TRBD1 aligns across 7 bases. Germline assignment: CDR1 MNHEY and CDR2 SMNVEV (reference sequence). The CDR3 is made up of 15 amino acids. V shed 1 base and J 9 bases; nucleotides not matched to a gene: 11. The chain's CDR3 is CASSLFGRGRISYTF. CDR3 coding DNA: TGTGCCAGCAGTTTATTCGGCAGGGGGAGGATTAGCTACACCTTC.

The gene calls are TRBV30 and TRBJ1-2; D ambiguous. The CDR3 sequence is 13 residues long. V dropped 4 bases and J dropped 5 bases, with 14 bases sitting between them. CDR1 is GTSNPN, CDR2 SVGIG, per germline (reference sequence). The CDR3 reads CAWNLRREYGYTF. CDR3 sequence (DNA): TGTGCCTGGAACCTGCGCCGGGAATATGGCTACACCTTC.

This clone was recorded only once. This sequence joins TRBV28 and TRBJ1-3; 7 bases line up with TRBD1. From germline, CDR1 is MDHEN and CDR2 SYDVKM. The length of the CDR3 is 15 residues. Trimming removed 5 bases from V and 2 bases from J; junction bases left unmatched: 6. The CDR3 loop reads CASSATGTAGNTIYF. The CDR3 region has the DNA TGTGCCAGCAGTGCGACCGGGACAGCTGGAAACACCATATATTTT.

The chain carries TRBV2 and TRBJ1-1, with D possibly TRBD1 on 5 matching bases. Trimming left V 4 bases short and J 1 base short, with 13 bases between. There are 15 residues in the CDR3. Per germline, CDR1 SNHLY and CDR2 FYNNEI. The CDR3 loop is CASSAIGTGNTEAFF. The DNA of the CDR3 is TGTGCCAGCAGTGCAATCGGGACGGGGAACACTGAAGCTTTCTTT.

This clone was counted between two and nine times. This chain connects TRBV7-2 to TRBJ2-3; D may be TRBD2 (6 bases). The V gene's germline CDR1 is SGHTA and CDR2 FQGNSA. Trimming removed 0 bases at V and 4 bases at J, with 14 bases between. The CDR3 extends over 16 amino acids. In DNA, the CDR3 is TGTGCCAGCAGCTTAGCTGGGGGGTCGGCGGCAGATACGCAGTATTTT. Its translation is CASSLAGGSAADTQYF.

The CDR3: CSVDEAGQETQYF. The CDR3 DNA reads TGCAGCGTTGATGAAGCAGGGCAAGAGACCCAGTACTTC. V is TRBV29-1 and J is TRBJ2-5, with D maybe TRBD1 (5 bases). From germline, CDR1 is SQVTM and CDR2 ANQGSEA. The CDR3 is 13 residues long. V gave up 3 bases and J gave up 2 bases, with 10 bases separating them.

The chain links TRBV27 to TRBJ1-2; D perhaps matches TRBD1 (6 bases). Germline CDR1 is MNHEY and CDR2 is SMNVEV (reference sequence). CDR3 size: 14 residues. Trimming removed 5 bases at V and 7 bases at J, with 17 bases between. CDR3 protein: CASSQQGTLSGYTF. CDR3 nucleotides: TGTGCCAGCAGTCAGCAGGGGACCCTAAGTGGCTACACCTTC.